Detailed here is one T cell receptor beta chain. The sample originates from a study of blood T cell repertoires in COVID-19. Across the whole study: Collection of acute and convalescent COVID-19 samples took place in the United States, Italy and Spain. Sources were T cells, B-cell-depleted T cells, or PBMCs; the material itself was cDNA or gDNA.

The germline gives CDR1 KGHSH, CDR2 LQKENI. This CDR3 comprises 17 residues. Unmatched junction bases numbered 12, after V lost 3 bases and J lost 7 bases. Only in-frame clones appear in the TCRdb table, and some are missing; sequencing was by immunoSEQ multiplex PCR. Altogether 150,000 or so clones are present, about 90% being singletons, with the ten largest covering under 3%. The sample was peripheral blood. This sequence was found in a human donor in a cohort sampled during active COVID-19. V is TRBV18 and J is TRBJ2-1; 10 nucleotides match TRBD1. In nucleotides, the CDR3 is TGTGCCAGCTCACCCTCGAGCGAGACAGGGGGCTCGAATGAGCAGTTCTTC. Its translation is CASSPSSETGGSNEQFF. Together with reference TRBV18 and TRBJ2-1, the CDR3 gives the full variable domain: NAGVMQNPRHLVRRRGQEARLRCSPMKGHSHVYWYRQLPEEGLKFMVYLQKENIIDESGMPKERFSAEFPKEGPSILRIQQVVRGDSAAYFCASSPSSETGGSNEQFFGPGTRLTVL.